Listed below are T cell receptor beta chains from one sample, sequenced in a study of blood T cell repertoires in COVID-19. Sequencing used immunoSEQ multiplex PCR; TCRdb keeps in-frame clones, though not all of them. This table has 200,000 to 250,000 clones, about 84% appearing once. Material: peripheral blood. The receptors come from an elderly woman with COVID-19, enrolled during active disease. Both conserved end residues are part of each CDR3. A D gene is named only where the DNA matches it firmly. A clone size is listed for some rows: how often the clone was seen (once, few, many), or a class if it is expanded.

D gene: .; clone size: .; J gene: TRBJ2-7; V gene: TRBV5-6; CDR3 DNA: TGTGCCAGCAGCCCGTTCCGGACTGACTACGAGCAGTACTTC; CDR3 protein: CASSPFRTDYEQYF
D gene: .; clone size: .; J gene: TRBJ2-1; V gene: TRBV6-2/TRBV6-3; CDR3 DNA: TGTGCCAGCAGTTACTCCGGTGAGCAGTTCTTC; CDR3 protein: CASSYSGEQFF
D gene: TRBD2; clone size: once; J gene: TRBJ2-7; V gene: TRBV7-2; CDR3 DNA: TGTGCCAGCAGCCCGGGGGGGTCCTACGAGCAGTACTTC; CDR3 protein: CASSPGGSYEQYF
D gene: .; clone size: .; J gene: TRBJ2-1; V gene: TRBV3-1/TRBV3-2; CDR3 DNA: TGTGCCAGCAGCCAATTAGCGGCTTCCTACAATGAGCAGTTCTTC; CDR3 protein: CASSQLAASYNEQFF
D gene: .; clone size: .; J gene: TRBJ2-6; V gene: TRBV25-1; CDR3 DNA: TGTGCCAGCAGTGATCCTGCAGCTGGGGCCAACGTCCTGACTTTC; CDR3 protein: CASSDPAAGANVLTF
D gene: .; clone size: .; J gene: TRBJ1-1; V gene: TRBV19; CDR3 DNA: TGTGCCAGTAGTGACAGGCGAGACACTGAAGCTTTCTTT; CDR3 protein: CASSDRRDTEAFF
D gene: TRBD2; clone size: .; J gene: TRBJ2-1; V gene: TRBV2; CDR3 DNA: TGTGCCAGCAGCAGACTAGCGGGAGACCGCTACAATGAGCAGTTCTTC; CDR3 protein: CASSRLAGDRYNEQFF
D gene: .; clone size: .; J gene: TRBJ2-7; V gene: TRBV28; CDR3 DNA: TGTGCCAGCAGGATGGGACTGTTGATCAGCGAGCAGTACTTC; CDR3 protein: CASRMGLLISEQYF
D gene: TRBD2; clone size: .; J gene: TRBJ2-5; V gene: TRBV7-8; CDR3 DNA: TGTGCCAGCAGCTTAGAGGCTAGCGGCCAAGAGACCCAGTACTTC; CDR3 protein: CASSLEASGQETQYF
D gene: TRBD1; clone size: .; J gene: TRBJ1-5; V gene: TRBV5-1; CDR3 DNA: TGCGCCAGCAGCCCCGACAGGGGACGGGAGCCCCAGCATTTT; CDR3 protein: CASSPDRGREPQHF
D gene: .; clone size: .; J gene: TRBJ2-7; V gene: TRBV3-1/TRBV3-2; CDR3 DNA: TGTGCCAGCAGCCTCGACAGCTACGGGCAGTACTTC; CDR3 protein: CASSLDSYGQYF
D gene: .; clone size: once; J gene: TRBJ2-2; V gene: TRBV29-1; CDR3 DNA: TGCAGCGTTGGGCGGGGTGGATCCACCGGGGAGCTGTTTTTT; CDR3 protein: CSVGRGGSTGELFF
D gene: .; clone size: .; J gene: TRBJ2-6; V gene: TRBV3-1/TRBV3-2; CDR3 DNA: TGTGCCAGCAGCCAAGATCCAGGCAGAGTAAAAAAAACCTCTGGGGCCAACGTCCTGACTTTC; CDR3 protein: CASSQDPGRVKKTSGANVLTF
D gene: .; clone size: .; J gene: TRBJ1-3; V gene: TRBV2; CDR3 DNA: TGTGCCAGGCGGGGAGGACGGGGAAACACCATATATTTT; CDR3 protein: CARRGGRGNTIYF
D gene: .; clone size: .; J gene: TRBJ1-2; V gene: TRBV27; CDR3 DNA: TGTGCCAGCAGTTTAACCGGGGGGTCCTCGGGCTACACCTTC; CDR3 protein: CASSLTGGSSGYTF
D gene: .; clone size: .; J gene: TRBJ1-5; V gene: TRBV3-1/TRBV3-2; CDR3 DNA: TGTGCCAGCAGCCCGAGCGGGGGATACCAGCCCCAGCATTTT; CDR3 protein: CASSPSGGYQPQHF
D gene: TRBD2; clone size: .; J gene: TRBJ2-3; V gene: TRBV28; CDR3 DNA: TGTGCCAGCCTCCGGACTAGCGGGAGGATGGATACGCAGTATTTT; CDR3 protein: CASLRTSGRMDTQYF
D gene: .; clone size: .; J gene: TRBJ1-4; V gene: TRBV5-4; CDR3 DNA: TGTGCCAGCAGCTTGGACGCACAAACCCATGAAAAACTGTTTTTT; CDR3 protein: CASSLDAQTHEKLFF
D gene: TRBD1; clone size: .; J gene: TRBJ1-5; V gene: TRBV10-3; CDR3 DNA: TGTGCCATCAGTGACGACAGGGGTGGCAATCAGCCCCAGCATTTT; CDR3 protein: CAISDDRGGNQPQHF
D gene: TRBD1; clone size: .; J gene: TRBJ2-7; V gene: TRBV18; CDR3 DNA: TGTGCCAGCTCACCGCCGGGACAGGGGGGCAACGAGCAGTACTTC; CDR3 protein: CASSPPGQGGNEQYF
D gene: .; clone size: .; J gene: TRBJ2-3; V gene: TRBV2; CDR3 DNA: TGTGCCAGCAGTTGGGGGGGCAGCGCAGATACGCAGTATTTT; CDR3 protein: CASSWGGSADTQYF
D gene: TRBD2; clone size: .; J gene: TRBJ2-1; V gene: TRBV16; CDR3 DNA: TGTGCCAGCAGCCAATACCTAGCGGGAAACAATGAGCAGTTCTTC; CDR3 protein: CASSQYLAGNNEQFF